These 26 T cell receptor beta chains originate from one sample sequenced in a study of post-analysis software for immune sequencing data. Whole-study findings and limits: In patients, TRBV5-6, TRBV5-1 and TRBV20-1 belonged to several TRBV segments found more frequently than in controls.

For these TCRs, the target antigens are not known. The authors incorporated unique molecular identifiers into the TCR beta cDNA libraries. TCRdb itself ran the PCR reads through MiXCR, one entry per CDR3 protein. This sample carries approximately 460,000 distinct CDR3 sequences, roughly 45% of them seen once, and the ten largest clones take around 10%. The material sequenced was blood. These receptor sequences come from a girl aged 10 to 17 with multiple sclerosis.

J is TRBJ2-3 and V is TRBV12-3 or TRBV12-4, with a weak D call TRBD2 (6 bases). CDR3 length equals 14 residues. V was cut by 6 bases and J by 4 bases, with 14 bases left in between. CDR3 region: CASRRAEGSDTQYF. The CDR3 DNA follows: TGTGCCAGCAGAAGAGCGGAGGGCTCAGATACGCAGTATTTT.

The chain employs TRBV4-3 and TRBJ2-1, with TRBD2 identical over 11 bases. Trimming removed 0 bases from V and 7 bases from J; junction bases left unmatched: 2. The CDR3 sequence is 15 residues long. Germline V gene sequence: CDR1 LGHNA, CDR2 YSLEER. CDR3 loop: CASSQETSGMNEQFF. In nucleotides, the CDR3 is TGCGCCAGCAGCCAAGAGACTAGCGGGATGAATGAGCAGTTCTTC.

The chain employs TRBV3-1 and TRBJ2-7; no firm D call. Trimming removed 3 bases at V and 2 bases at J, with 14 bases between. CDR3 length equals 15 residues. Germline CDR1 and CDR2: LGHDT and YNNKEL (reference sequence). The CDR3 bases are TGTGCCAGCAGCCACTGCCAGGACGCAACCTACGAGCAGTACTTC. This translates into CASSHCQDATYEQYF.

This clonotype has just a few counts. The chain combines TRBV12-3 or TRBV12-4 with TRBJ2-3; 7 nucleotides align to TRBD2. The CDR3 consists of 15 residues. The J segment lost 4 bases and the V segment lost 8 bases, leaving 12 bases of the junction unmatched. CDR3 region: CASSVNGLGADTQYF. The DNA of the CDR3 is TGTGCCAGCTCAGTAAACGGACTAGGGGCAGATACGCAGTATTTT.

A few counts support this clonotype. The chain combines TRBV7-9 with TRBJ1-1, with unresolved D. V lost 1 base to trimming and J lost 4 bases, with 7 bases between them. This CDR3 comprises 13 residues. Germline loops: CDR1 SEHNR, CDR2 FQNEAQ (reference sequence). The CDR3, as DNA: TGTGCCAGCAGCTTAGAGGGTATCACTGAAGCTTTCTTT. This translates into CASSLEGITEAFF.

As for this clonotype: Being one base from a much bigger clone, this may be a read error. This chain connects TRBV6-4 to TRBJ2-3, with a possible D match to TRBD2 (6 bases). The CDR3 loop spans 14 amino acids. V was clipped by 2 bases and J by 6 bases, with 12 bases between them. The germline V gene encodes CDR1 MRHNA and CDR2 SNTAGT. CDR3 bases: TGTGCCAGCAGTGACAGTCAGGGAGGCGATACGCAGTATTTT. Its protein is CASSDSQGGDTQYF.

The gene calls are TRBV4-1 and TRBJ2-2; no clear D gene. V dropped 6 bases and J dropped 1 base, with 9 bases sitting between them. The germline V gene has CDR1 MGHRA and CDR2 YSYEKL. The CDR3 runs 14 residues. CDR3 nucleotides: TGCGCCAGCAGGCCTGACTGGAACACCGGGGAGCTGTTTTTT. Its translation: CASRPDWNTGELFF.

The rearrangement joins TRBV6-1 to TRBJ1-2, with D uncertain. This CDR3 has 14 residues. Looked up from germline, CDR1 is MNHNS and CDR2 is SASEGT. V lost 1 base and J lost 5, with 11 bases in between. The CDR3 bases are TGTGCCAGCAGTGAAGAGCCCAAAAGTTATGGCTACACCTTC. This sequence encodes CASSEEPKSYGYTF.

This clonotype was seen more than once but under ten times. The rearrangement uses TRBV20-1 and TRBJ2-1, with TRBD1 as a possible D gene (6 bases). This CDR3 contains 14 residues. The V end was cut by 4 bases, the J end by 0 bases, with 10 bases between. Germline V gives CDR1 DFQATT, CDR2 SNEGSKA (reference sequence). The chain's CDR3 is CSAIRTASYNEQFF. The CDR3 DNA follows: TGCAGTGCTATCAGGACAGCCTCCTACAATGAGCAGTTCTTC.

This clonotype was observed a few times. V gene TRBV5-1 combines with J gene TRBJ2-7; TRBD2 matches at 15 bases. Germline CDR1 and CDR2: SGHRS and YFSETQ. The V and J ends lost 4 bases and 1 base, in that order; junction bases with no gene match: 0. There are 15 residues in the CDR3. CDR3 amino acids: CASSGLAGGSYEQYF. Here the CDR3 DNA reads TGCGCCAGCAGCGGACTAGCGGGAGGGTCCTACGAGCAGTACTTC.

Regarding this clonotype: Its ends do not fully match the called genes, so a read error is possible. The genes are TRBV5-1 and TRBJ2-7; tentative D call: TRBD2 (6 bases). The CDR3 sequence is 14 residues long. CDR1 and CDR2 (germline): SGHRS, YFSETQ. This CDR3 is CVSSVSGPTYEQYF. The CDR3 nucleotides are TGCGTCAGCAGCGTCAGCGGGCCTACCTACGAGCAGTACTTC.

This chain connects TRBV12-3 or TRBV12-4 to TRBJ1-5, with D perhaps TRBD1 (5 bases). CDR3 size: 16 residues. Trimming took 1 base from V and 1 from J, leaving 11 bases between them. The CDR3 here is CASSLVRDGSNQPQHF. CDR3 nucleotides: TGTGCCAGCAGTTTAGTCAGGGACGGAAGCAATCAGCCCCAGCATTTT.

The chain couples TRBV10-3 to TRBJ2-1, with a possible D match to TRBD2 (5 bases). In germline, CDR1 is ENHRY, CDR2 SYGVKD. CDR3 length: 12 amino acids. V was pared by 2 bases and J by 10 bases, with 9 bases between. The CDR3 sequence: CAISERRGEQFF. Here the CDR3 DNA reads TGTGCCATCAGTGAGCGGCGAGGGGAGCAGTTCTTC.

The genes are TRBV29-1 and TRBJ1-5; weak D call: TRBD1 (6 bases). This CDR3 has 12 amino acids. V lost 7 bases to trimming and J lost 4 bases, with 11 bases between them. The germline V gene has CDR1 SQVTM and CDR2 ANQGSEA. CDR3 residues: CSGWTENQPQHF. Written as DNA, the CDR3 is TGCAGCGGGTGGACAGAGAATCAGCCCCAGCATTTT.

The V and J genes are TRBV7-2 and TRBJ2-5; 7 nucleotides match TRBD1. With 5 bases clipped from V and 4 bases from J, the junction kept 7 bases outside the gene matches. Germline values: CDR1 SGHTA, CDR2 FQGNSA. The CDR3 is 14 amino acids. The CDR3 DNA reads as TGTGCCAGCAGCCAGAGACAGGGTCCAGAGACCCAGTACTTC. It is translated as CASSQRQGPETQYF.

The CDR3 bases are TGTGCCACCGGGGGGTTCAGCAATGAGCAGTTCTTC. Its protein is CATGGFSNEQFF. The rearrangement links TRBV24-1 to TRBJ2-1; possibly TRBD2 for D (6 bases). V lost 9 bases and J lost 6, with 11 bases in between. The CDR3 contains 12 residues. Germline-derived CDR1 and CDR2 are KGHDR and SFDVKD.

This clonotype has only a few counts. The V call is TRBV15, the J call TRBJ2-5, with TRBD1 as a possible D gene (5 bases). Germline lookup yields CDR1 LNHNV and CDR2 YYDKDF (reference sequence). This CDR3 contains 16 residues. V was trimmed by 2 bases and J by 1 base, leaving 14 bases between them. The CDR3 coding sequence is TGTGCCACCAGCAGATCTACAGGCGCAACCCAAGAGACCCAGTACTTC. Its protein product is CATSRSTGATQETQYF.

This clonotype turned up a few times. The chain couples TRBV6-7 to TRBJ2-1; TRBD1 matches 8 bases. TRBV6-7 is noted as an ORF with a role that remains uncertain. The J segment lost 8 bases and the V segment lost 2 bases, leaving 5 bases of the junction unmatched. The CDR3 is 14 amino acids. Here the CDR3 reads CASSYPQGADEQFF. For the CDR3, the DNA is TGTGCCAGCAGTTACCCGCAGGGGGCGGATGAGCAGTTCTTC.

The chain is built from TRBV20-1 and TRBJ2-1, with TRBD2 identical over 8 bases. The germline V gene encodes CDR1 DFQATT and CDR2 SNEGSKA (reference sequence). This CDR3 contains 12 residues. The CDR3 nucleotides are TGCAGCGGCGGGAGGCCCTACAATGAGCAGTTCTTC. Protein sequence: CSGGRPYNEQFF.

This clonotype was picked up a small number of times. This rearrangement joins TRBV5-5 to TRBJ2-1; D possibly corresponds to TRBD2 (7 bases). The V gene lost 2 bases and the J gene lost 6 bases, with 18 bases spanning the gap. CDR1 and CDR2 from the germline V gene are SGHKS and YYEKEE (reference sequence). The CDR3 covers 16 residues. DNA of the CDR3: TGTGCCAGCAGCTTTTTGTTAGGGGGGGGCCCCAATGAGCAGTTCTTC. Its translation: CASSFLLGGGPNEQFF.

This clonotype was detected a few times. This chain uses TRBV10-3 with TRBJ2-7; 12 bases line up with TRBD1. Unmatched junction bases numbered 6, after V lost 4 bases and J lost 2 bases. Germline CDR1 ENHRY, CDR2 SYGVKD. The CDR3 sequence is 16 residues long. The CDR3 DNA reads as TGTGCCATCAGTGGAGGGGGGACAGGGGGCCCCTACGAGCAGTACTTC. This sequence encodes CAISGGGTGGPYEQYF.

The CDR3 coding sequence is TGTGCCAGCACACTGGACAGGTCCTACAATGAGCAGTTCTTC. It is translated as CASTLDRSYNEQFF. The chain has TRBV5-6 and TRBJ2-1; 7 nucleotides agree with TRBD1. The CDR3 totals 14 residues. V lost 6 bases and J lost 1; bases outside the gene matches: 4. CDR1 is SGHDT and CDR2 is YYEEEE in the germline V gene. Supplemented by reference TRBV5-6 and TRBJ2-1, the full variable domain reads DAGVTQSPTHLIKTRGQQVTLRCSPKSGHDTVSWYQQALGQGPQFIFQYYEEEERQRGNFPDRFSGHQFPNYSSELNVNALLLGDSALYLCASTLDRSYNEQFFGPGTRLTVL.

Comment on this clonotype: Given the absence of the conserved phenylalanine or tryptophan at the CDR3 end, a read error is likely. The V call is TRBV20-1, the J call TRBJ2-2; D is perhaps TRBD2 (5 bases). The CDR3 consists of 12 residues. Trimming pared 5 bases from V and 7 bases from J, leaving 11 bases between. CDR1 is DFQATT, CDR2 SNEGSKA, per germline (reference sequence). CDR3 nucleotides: TGCAGTGCTCGCCAGAGGGACGGGGAGCTGTTTTGT. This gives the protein CSARQRDGELFC.

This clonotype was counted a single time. The CDR3 coding sequence is TGTGCCAGCAGTAACCCGATTGGGCCCCAGCATTTT. Translation gives CASSNPIGPQHF. V is TRBV2 and J is TRBJ1-5, with unresolved D. V lost 5 bases to trimming and J lost 9 bases, with 11 bases between them. The CDR3 spans 12 residues. The germline V gene has CDR1 SNHLY and CDR2 FYNNEI.

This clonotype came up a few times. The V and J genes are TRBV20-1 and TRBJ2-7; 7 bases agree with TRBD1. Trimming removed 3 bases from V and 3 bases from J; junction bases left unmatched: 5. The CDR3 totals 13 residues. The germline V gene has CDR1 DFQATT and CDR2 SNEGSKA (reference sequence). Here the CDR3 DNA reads TGCAGTGCTAGCCGACAGGGTCACTACGAGCAGTACTTC. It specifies CSASRQGHYEQYF.

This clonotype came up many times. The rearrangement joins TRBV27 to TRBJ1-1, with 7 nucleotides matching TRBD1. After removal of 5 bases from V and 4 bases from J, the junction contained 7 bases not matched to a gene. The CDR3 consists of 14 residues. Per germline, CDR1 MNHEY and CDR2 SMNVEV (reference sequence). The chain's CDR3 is CASSLQGDGTEAFF. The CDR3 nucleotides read TGTGCCAGCAGTCTTCAGGGGGATGGCACTGAAGCTTTCTTT.